A single sample is the source of the 25 T cell receptor beta chains below, sequenced in a study of T cells in Graves' hyperthyroidism and ophthalmopathy. The investigators amplified TCR beta CDR3 regions from RNA transcripts. A set of HTBI primers served as the primers for a first-round RT-PCR of the TCR CDR3. In TCRdb, the multiplex PCR reads were re-called with MiXCR into one record per CDR3 protein. The profile shows around 370,000 distinct CDR3 sequences, 15% to 20% of them singletons. Input material: blood. These receptors came from a man between 18 and 29 years old with Graves' ophthalmopathy.

This clonotype appeared many times. The V call is TRBV3-1, the J call TRBJ2-1, with 9 bases that match TRBD1. V lost 0 bases, J lost 8 bases, and 8 bases stayed unmatched. The germline V gene encodes CDR1 LGHDT and CDR2 YNNKEL (reference sequence). This CDR3 contains 16 residues. For the CDR3, the DNA is TGTGCCAGCAGCCAAGATTCGGGACAGGGAAAAGATGAGCAGTTCTTC. It is translated as CASSQDSGQGKDEQFF.

This clonotype was detected a few times. J is TRBJ1-5 and V is TRBV6-1; possibly TRBD1 for D (6 bases). The germline V gene has CDR1 MNHNS and CDR2 SASEGT. This CDR3 comprises 15 residues. Trimming took off 7 bases at V and 3 bases at J, with 16 bases between the two ends. The CDR3 region is CASNQRGYDNQPQHF. The CDR3 nucleotides read TGTGCCAGCAACCAAAGGGGGTATGACAATCAGCCCCAGCATTTT.

This chain's CDR3 is CSARDSGANVLTF. The CDR3 DNA reads as TGCAGTGCTAGGGACTCTGGGGCCAACGTCCTGACTTTC. The V and J genes are TRBV20-1 and TRBJ2-6; D is unclear. Germline CDR1 is DFQATT and CDR2 is SNEGSKA (reference sequence). CDR3 length: 13 residues. V lost 3 bases and J 0 bases, leaving 3 bases between the germline ends.

The chain carries TRBV2 and TRBJ2-7; 9 nucleotides line up with TRBD1. CDR3 length: 14 amino acids. Germline-derived CDR1 and CDR2 are SNHLY and FYNNEI. J gave up 2 bases and V 6 bases, and 5 bases lay outside the gene matches. The CDR3 sequence is CASRRDRETYEQYF. The CDR3 DNA reads as TGTGCCAGCAGACGGGACAGGGAAACCTACGAGCAGTACTTC.

This clonotype was seen ten or more times. The chain has TRBV27 and TRBJ1-2; no clear D gene. The CDR3 runs 17 residues. Deletions cut 6 bases from V and 7 bases from J, with 27 bases between. Germline V gene lookup returns CDR1 MNHEY and CDR2 SMNVEV (reference sequence). The CDR3 region is CASSSIITAGLVAGYTF. CDR3 bases: TGTGCCAGCAGCTCGATCATAACGGCCGGCCTCGTGGCTGGCTACACCTTC.

The V gene is TRBV10-3, the J gene TRBJ1-5, with D perhaps TRBD1 (5 bases). Germline CDR1 ENHRY, CDR2 SYGVKD. Deletions cut 2 bases from V and 5 bases from J, with 10 bases between. The CDR3 has 14 amino acids. CDR3 region: CAISEGTGDQPQHF. The CDR3 DNA is TGTGCCATCAGTGAGGGGACGGGGGATCAGCCCCAGCATTTT.

The J gene is TRBJ1-4, the V gene TRBV7-9; D possibly corresponds to TRBD1 (6 bases). The germline gives CDR1 SEHNR, CDR2 FQNEAQ (reference sequence). Between the trimmed V and J ends, which lost 3 bases and 11 bases, there was a span of 19 bases. The CDR3 spans 15 residues. This chain's CDR3 is CASSFPEEQGGKLFF. CDR3 in DNA: TGTGCCAGCAGCTTCCCGGAGGAACAGGGCGGGAAACTGTTTTTT.

Only a few counts were recorded for this clonotype. The genes are TRBV2 and TRBJ1-1; 7 bases agree with TRBD1. The CDR3 loop spans 14 amino acids. CDR1 SNHLY and CDR2 FYNNEI come from the germline V gene. V dropped 2 bases and J dropped 4; count of bases not matched to a gene: 4. The CDR3 nucleotides are TGTGCCAGCAGTGAATGGCAGGGGGGCACTGAAGCTTTCTTT. Translated: CASSEWQGGTEAFF.

This clonotype was seen at least ten times. The chain has TRBV5-1 and TRBJ2-1; D gene uncertain. The CDR3 extends over 17 amino acids. Germline CDR1 reads SGHRS; CDR2 reads YFSETQ. V lost 1 base, J lost 0 bases, and 14 bases lay in between. CDR3 nucleotides: TGCGCCAGCAGCTTGAATTGGGTCGTGGTCTCCTACAATGAGCAGTTCTTC. Protein product: CASSLNWVVVSYNEQFF.

The chain uses TRBV12-3 or TRBV12-4 and TRBJ1-5, with D uncertain. Trimming took off 0 bases at V and 4 bases at J, with 7 bases between the two ends. This CDR3 is built from 14 residues. CDR3 sequence: CASSLALKNQPQHF. CDR3 nucleotide sequence: TGTGCCAGCAGTTTAGCCCTTAAGAATCAGCCCCAGCATTTT.

This clonotype was seen a few times. This sequence joins TRBV13 and TRBJ1-3; D uncertain. The CDR3 has 14 residues. V was cut by 4 bases and J by 0 bases, with 7 bases left in between. Germline-derived CDR1 and CDR2 are PRHDT and FYEKMQ (reference sequence). CDR3 DNA sequence: TGTGCCAGCAGCTCCCGGGCCTCTGGAAACACCATATATTTT. Protein sequence: CASSSRASGNTIYF.

This clonotype was seen ten or more times. V and J are TRBV20-1 and TRBJ1-4; TRBD1 agrees at 7 bases. Germline lookup yields CDR1 DFQATT and CDR2 SNEGSKA (reference sequence). Trimming cost V 0 bases and J 8 bases; bases outside gene matches: 3. This CDR3 is 13 amino acids long. In nucleotides, the CDR3 is TGCAGTGCTAGAGACCAGGGGGACGAAAAACTGTTTTTT. This codes for CSARDQGDEKLFF.

This clonotype was seen at least ten times. The chain uses TRBV27 and TRBJ2-1; a weak D match, TRBD1 (6 bases). There are 11 residues in the CDR3. Trimming pared 6 bases from V and 10 bases from J, leaving 10 bases between. Germline V gives CDR1 MNHEY, CDR2 SMNVEV (reference sequence). CDR3 coding DNA: TGTGCCAGCAGCTTCGGACAGGAGCAGTTCTTC. This sequence encodes CASSFGQEQFF.

The V and J genes are TRBV20-1 and TRBJ2-1, with 8 positions matching TRBD2. The CDR3 sequence is 15 residues long. V was clipped by 5 bases and J by 6 bases; unmatched bases: 12. CDR1 and CDR2 (germline): DFQATT, SNEGSKA (reference sequence). CDR3 DNA: TGCAGTGCTCGGGGGGGGGCCGCACGAAGCAATGAGCAGTTCTTC. It translates to CSARGGAARSNEQFF.

This clonotype showed up many times. V is TRBV2 and J is TRBJ1-5, with 7 bases aligning to TRBD1. Germline CDR1 is SNHLY and CDR2 is FYNNEI. J gave up 4 bases and V 7 bases, and 7 bases lay outside the gene matches. The CDR3 runs to 14 residues. Written as DNA, the CDR3 is TGTGCCAGCAACCAGGGACAGATAAATCAGCCCCAGCATTTT. It codes for CASNQGQINQPQHF. Complete variable domain (other parts from reference TRBV2 and TRBJ1-5): EPEVTQTPSHQVTQMGQEVILRCVPISNHLYFYWYRQILGQKVEFLVSFYNNEISEKSEIFDDQFSVERPDGSNFTLKIRSTKLEDSAMYFCASNQGQINQPQHFGDGTRLSIL.

This clonotype has a count of ten or more. This chain uses TRBV12-3 or TRBV12-4 with TRBJ1-2; D call uncertain. The CDR3 has 11 residues. Between the trimmed V and J ends, which lost 6 bases and 5 bases, there was a span of 7 bases. The CDR3 reads CASSAQYGYTF. The CDR3 DNA reads as TGTGCCAGCAGCGCCCAGTATGGCTACACCTTC.

The table lists this clonotype with many counts. This sequence joins TRBV5-1 and TRBJ2-7; 9 positions agree with TRBD2. CDR3 length equals 17 residues. The J segment lost 1 base and the V segment lost 5 bases, leaving 13 bases of the junction unmatched. Germline CDR1 and CDR2: SGHRS and YFSETQ. This CDR3 reads CASRNGYERGASYEQYF. For the CDR3, the DNA is TGCGCCAGCAGAAATGGTTACGAGCGGGGGGCTTCCTACGAGCAGTACTTC.

This clonotype was seen many times. The gene calls are TRBV10-3 and TRBJ2-5; 7 bases map to TRBD1. The germline gives CDR1 ENHRY, CDR2 SYGVKD. The CDR3 runs 14 residues. J lost 0 bases, V lost 5 bases, and 3 bases had no gene match. The CDR3 here is CAISIQGYQETQYF. CDR3 in DNA: TGTGCCATCAGTATACAGGGGTACCAAGAGACCCAGTACTTC.

This clonotype was recorded a few times. The rearrangement joins TRBV24-1 to TRBJ2-3; perhaps TRBD1 as D (6 bases). The CDR3 spans 15 residues. Germline V gene data show CDR1 as KGHDR and CDR2 as SFDVKD. V lost 5 bases and J lost 2, with 13 bases in between. CDR3 protein: CATSGDTDHTDTQYF. The CDR3 coding sequence is TGTGCCACCAGTGGGGACACGGACCACACAGATACGCAGTATTTT.

This clonotype was counted between two and nine times. Germline and junction disagree at one end, which may indicate a read error. The V gene is TRBV19, the J gene TRBJ1-1, with a weak D call TRBD1 (5 bases). This CDR3 comprises 14 residues. CDR1 is LNHDA and CDR2 is SQIVND in the germline V gene (reference sequence). CDR3 protein: CASSIQGGNTGAFF. The DNA of the CDR3 is TGTGCCAGTAGTATTCAGGGAGGCAACACTGGAGCTTTCTTT.

The CDR3 reads CASSLGQGGSETQYF. As DNA, the CDR3 is TGTGCCAGCAGCTTGGGACAGGGAGGATCAGAGACCCAGTACTTC. The V and J genes are TRBV5-6 and TRBJ2-5, with a tentative D call TRBD1 (7 bases). The CDR3 is 15 residues long. Germline V gives CDR1 SGHDT, CDR2 YYEEEE. V lost 0 bases and J 4 bases, leaving 13 bases between the germline ends.

This chain uses TRBV19 with TRBJ2-1; the match to TRBD2 covers 10 bases. Per the germline V gene, CDR1 is LNHDA and CDR2 is SQIVND (reference sequence). The CDR3 totals 15 residues. V lost 8 bases, J lost 8 bases, and 12 bases stayed unmatched. The chain's CDR3 is CASATSGDLLDEQFF. CDR3 in DNA: TGTGCCAGTGCCACTAGCGGGGATCTTTTGGATGAGCAGTTCTTC.

The rearrangement links TRBV5-1 to TRBJ1-4; unclear D gene. The CDR3 extends over 13 amino acids. Trimming took 4 bases from V and 6 from J, leaving 10 bases between them. Germline-derived CDR1 and CDR2 are SGHRS and YFSETQ. In DNA form, the CDR3 reads TGCGCCAGCAGCCAAAGGCCGGATGAAAAACTGTTTTTT. Its translation: CASSQRPDEKLFF.

This clonotype was seen repeatedly, ten times or more. This chain uses TRBV27 with TRBJ2-6, with TRBD1 as a possible D gene (5 bases). In germline, CDR1 is MNHEY, CDR2 SMNVEV (reference sequence). Between the trimmed V and J ends, which lost 1 base and 2 bases, there was a span of 9 bases. The CDR3 is 16 amino acids. CDR3 sequence: CASSLLGLAGANVLTF. Here the CDR3 DNA reads TGTGCCAGCAGTTTATTGGGGCTAGCTGGGGCCAACGTCCTGACTTTC.

This rearrangement joins TRBV4-1 to TRBJ2-7; D is possibly TRBD1 or TRBD2 (5 bases each). CDR1 and CDR2 from the germline V gene are MGHRA and YSYEKL. The CDR3 is 15 amino acids. V lost 0 bases and J 7 bases, leaving 16 bases between the germline ends. In DNA, the CDR3 is TGCGCCAGCAGCCAAGAGTGGGGGTATACGATGGAGCAGTACTTC. This translates into CASSQEWGYTMEQYF.